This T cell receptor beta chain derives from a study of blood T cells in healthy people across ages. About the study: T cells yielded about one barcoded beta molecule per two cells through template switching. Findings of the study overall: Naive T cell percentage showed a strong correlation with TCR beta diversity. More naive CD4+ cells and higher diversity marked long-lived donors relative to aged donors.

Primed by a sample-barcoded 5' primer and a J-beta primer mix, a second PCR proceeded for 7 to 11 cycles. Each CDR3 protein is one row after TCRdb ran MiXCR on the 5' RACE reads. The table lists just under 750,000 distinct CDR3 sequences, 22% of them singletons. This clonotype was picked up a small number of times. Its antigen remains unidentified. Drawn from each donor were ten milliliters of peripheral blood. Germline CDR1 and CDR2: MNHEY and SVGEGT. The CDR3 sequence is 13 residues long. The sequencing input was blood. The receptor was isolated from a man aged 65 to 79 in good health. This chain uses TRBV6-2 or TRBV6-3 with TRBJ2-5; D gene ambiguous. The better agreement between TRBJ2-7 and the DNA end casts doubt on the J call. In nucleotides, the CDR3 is TGTGCCAGCAGTTACACTACGGCCTACGAGCAGTACGTC. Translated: CASSYTTAYEQYV.